Sequencing of this T cell receptor beta chain was carried out in a study of shared T cell receptors in the human thymus. Libraries were prepared by immunoSEQ multiplex PCR; TCRdb keeps only in-frame clonotypes and omits some of them. The table lists 700,000 to 750,000 clones, over 75% of them singletons, with roughly 0.01% in the top ten. The CDR3 length is 14 residues. The germline CDR1 and CDR2 sequences are MNHEY and SMNVEV (reference sequence). Trimming took off 6 bases at V and 3 bases at J, with 15 bases between the two ends. Another study also made use of these data, one on human thymus T cells. That paper adds: Resections from corrective heart surgery supplied the thymus tissue. Related studies noted strongly shared thymic repertoires across unrelated people.

Source material: thymocytes. This chain uses TRBV27 with TRBJ2-7; D may be TRBD1 (6 bases). The TCR originated in a girl under three years old with a congenital heart defect. For the CDR3, the DNA is TGTGCCAGCAGGAGGTACAGGGATCTCTACGAGCAGTACTTC. Residues: CASRRYRDLYEQYF.